This TCR beta chain was retrieved from a study of identical twins. From germline, CDR1 is SGHRS and CDR2 YFSETQ. This CDR3 contains 16 residues. V gave up 1 base and J gave up 4 bases; unmatched junction bases: 5. TCRdb passed the 5' RACE reads through MiXCR, listing each CDR3 protein once. The sample yields around 650,000 distinct CDR3 sequences, around 7.4% seen once. The data were also submitted as part of a second study, on yellow fever vaccine responses in identical twins.

The TCR originated in a woman younger than 30 in good health. The source material was PBMCs. This rearrangement joins TRBV5-1 to TRBJ1-3, with 10 positions matching TRBD1. The DNA of the CDR3 is TGCGCCAGCAGCTTGCAGGGACAGGGGCACGGAAACACCATATATTTT. Translation: CASSLQGQGHGNTIYF.